This T cell receptor (beta chain) originates from a study of cytomegalovirus exposure and HLA in healthy donors. PCR amplification relied on 60 Vbeta primers (plus 13 Jbeta primers). Profiled with immunoSEQ multiplex PCR; TCRdb holds only in-frame clones, not every one. This table has under 200,000 clones, roughly 84% appearing once. On this clone itself: Its antigen remains unidentified.

V lost 4 bases, J lost 5 bases, and 3 bases stayed unmatched. The length of the CDR3 is 14 residues. Germline assignment: CDR1 SGDLS and CDR2 YYNGEE. Study results and caveats: A missense variant in DCLRE1C was later tied to TCR beta V- and J-gene trimming. Donors were assumed by presence/absence analyses to have roughly uniform sequencing depth.

Sequencing was performed on PBMCs. J is TRBJ2-3 and V is TRBV9, with 11 positions matching TRBD2. This clonotype originated in a man aged 18 to 29 in good health and CMV-seronegative. CDR3 in amino acids: CASSPGTSGDTQYF. The CDR3 nucleotides read TGTGCCAGCAGCCCTGGGACTAGCGGAGATACGCAGTATTTT. The entire variable domain, with the rest obtained from reference TRBV9 and TRBJ2-3, is as follows: DSGVTQTPKHLITATGQRVTLRCSPRSGDLSVYWYQQSLDQGLQFLIQYYNGEERAKGNILERFSAQQFPDLHSELNLSSLELGDSALYFCASSPGTSGDTQYFGPGTRLTVL.